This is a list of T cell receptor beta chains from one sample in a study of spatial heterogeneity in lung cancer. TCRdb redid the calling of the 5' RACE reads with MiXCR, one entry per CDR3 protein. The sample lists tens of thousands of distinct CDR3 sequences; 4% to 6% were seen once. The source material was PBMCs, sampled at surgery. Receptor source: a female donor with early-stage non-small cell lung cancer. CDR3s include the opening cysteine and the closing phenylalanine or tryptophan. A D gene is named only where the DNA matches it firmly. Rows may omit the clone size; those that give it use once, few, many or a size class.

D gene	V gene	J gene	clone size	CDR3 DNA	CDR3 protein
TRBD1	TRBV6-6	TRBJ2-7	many	TGTGCCAGCAGTCCCCGGGACAGGGTCTACGAGCAGTACTTC	CASSPRDRVYEQYF
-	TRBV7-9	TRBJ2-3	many	TGTGCCAGCAGCTTACACTTAAGTTCCACAGATACGCAGTATTTT	CASSLHLSSTDTQYF
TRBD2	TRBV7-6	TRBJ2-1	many	TGTGCCAGCAACTCCTTAGCGGGGGCGGTCAATGAGCAGTTCTTC	CASNSLAGAVNEQFF
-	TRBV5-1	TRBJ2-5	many	TGCGCCAGCAGCTCGGGCACTAACCAAGAGACCCAGTACTTC	CASSSGTNQETQYF
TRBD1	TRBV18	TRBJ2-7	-	TGTGCCAGCTCACCAGGGACAGGTGCCTACGAGCAGTACTTC	CASSPGTGAYEQYF
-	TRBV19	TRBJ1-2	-	TGTGCCAGTAGTATAACGCAGTCGGTGACGGCGGGCTACACCTTC	CASSITQSVTAGYTF
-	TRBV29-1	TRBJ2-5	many	TGCAGCGGCGGTCGTGGACGGGGAGAGACCCAGTACTTC	CSGGRGRGETQYF
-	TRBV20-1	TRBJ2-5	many	TGCAGTGCGGCGGACTGGGGAGGAGCTCAAGAGACCCAGTACTTC	CSAADWGGAQETQYF
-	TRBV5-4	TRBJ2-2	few	TGTGCCAGCAGCTATGCCCAAGGGTACACCGGGGAGCTGTTTTTT	CASSYAQGYTGELFF
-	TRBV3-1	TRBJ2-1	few	TGTGCCAGCAGCCAAGGACCGGGGCCTCACGGCAATGAGCAGTTCTTC	CASSQGPGPHGNEQFF
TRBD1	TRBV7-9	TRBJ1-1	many	TGTGCCAGCAACCTTTTGGACAGGGGGACTGAAGCTTTCTTT	CASNLLDRGTEAFF
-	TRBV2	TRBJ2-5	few	TGTGCCAGCAGAGCTTACGAGGCCCAGTACTTC	CASRAYEAQYF
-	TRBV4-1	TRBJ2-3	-	TGCGCCAGCAGTCTAAGACTAGTCACAGATACGCAGTATTTT	CASSLRLVTDTQYF
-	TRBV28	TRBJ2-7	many	TGTGCCAGCAGTTTCGCCGACAGCTCCTACGAGCAGTACTTC	CASSFADSSYEQYF
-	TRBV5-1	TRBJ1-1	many	TGCGCCAGCAGCTTGGCCCCCGTTGAGGGCACTGAAGCTTTCTTT	CASSLAPVEGTEAFF
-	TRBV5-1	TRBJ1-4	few	TGCGCCAGCAGCGCGTTCTTTGGTGAAAAACTGTTTTTT	CASSAFFGEKLFF
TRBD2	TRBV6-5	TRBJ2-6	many	TGTGCCAGCAGTTCGGGGGGTACATGGTCTGGGGCCAACGTCCTGACTTTC	CASSSGGTWSGANVLTF
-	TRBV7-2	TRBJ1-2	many	TGTGCCAGCAGCTCGCAGGGTTTAGACGTCTACACCTTC	CASSSQGLDVYTF
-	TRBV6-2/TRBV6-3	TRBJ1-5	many	TGTGCCAGCAGTTACGGGGACCCCCGTAGCAATCAGCCCCAGCATTTT	CASSYGDPRSNQPQHF
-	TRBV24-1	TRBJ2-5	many	TGTGCCACCAGTGATTTGAACAGTCAAGAGACCCAGTACTTC	CATSDLNSQETQYF
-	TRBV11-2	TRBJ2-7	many	TGTGCCAGCAGCTCTACCAGGGGTTCCTACGAGCAGTACTTC	CASSSTRGSYEQYF
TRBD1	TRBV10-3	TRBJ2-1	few	TGTGCCATCAGTCCCGGGACAGGGGGCCGGGAGCAGTTCTTC	CAISPGTGGREQFF
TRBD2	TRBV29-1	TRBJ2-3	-	TGCAGCGGGATGGGGACTAGCGGGAGCACAGATACGCAGTATTTT	CSGMGTSGSTDTQYF
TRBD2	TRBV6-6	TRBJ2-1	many	TGTGCCAGCAGTTACGCTCGGGAGGGCGGTGAGCAGTTCTTC	CASSYAREGGEQFF
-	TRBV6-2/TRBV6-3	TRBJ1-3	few	TGTGCCAGCTCCGGGACTGGGGCCAACACCATATATTTT	CASSGTGANTIYF
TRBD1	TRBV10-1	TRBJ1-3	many	TGCGCCAGCAGCATGGACAGGGGAGGATCTGGAAACACCATATATTTT	CASSMDRGGSGNTIYF
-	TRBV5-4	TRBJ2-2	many	TGTGCCCGCCCGAGGGAGCTGTTTTTT	CARPRELFF
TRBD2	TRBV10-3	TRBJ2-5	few	TGTGCCATCAGTGGACCCAGTGTGGGAGGGCCTGAGGAGACCCAGTACTTC	CAISGPSVGGPEETQYF
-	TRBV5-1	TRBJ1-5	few	TGCGCCAGCAGCTTGGGGTTCGGGGCGGGCGATCAGCCCCAGCATTTT	CASSLGFGAGDQPQHF
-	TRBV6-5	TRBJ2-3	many	TGTGCCAGCAGCTTTGAGGGGAGTCTGGATACGCAGTATTTT	CASSFEGSLDTQYF
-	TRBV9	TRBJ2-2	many	TGTGCCAGCAGCGTAGGCCCCGGACAGGGACTAACCGGGGAGCTGTTTTTT	CASSVGPGQGLTGELFF
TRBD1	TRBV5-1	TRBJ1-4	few	TGCGCCAGCAGCCCTTCCGGGACAGGGTTAGAAAAACTGTTTTTT	CASSPSGTGLEKLFF
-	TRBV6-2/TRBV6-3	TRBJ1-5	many	TGTGCCAGCAGTCCCGAAGGCTACAGCAATCAGCCCCAGCATTTT	CASSPEGYSNQPQHF
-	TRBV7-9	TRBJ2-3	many	TGTGCCAGCAGCGGTGGAAATACGCAGTATTTT	CASSGGNTQYF
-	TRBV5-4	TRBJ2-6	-	TGTGCCAGCAGCCCGTGGGGGGCTGGGGCCAACGTCCTGACTTTC	CASSPWGAGANVLTF
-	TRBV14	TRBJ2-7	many	TGTGCCAGCGGGGGACCGGGACCCTACGAGCAGTACTTC	CASGGPGPYEQYF
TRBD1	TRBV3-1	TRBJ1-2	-	TGTGCCAGCAGCCTATCCCTCAGGACAGGGGCAAGCTATGGCTACACCTTC	CASSLSLRTGASYGYTF
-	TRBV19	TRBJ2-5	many	TGTGCCAGTAGCGGGGGGACAGACGCACCAGAGCAAGAGACCCAGTACTTC	CASSGGTDAPEQETQYF
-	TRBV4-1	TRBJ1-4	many	TGCGCCAGCAGCCAACTAGTTGCAACTAATGAAAAACTGTTTTTT	CASSQLVATNEKLFF
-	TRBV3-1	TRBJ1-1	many	TGTGCCAGCAGCCCAAGAAGGGGGAGCACTGAAGCTTTCTTT	CASSPRRGSTEAFF
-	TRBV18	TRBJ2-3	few	TGTGCCAGCTCACCTAACCCGTCCACAGATACGCAGTATTTT	CASSPNPSTDTQYF
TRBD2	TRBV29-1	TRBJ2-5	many	TGCAGCGTTGCGGGGGGGCCCGAGACCCAGTACTTC	CSVAGGPETQYF
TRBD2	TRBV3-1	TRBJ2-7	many	TGTGCCAGCAGCCAAGGGCTAGCGGGGGAGACCTACGAGCAGTACTTC	CASSQGLAGETYEQYF